These T cell receptor beta chains were read from a single sample in a study of T cells in Graves' hyperthyroidism and ophthalmopathy. MiXCR, applied by TCRdb to the multiplex PCR reads, yields one record per CDR3 protein. The table has around 560,000 distinct CDR3 sequences, 15% to 20% seen once; the top ten hold under 20%. The source material was blood. The receptors shown here come from a young woman with Graves' hyperthyroidism. CDR3s include the opening cysteine and the closing phenylalanine or tryptophan. A D gene is named only where the DNA matches it firmly. Clone size is stated in some rows and not others, as once, few, many or a class when expanded.

D | J | size | V | CDR3 | DNA
- | TRBJ2-5 | few | TRBV12-3/TRBV12-4 | CASKWQGGETQYF | TGTGCCAGCAAATGGCAGGGGGGAGAGACCCAGTACTTC
- | TRBJ2-3 | few | TRBV25-1 | CASAGLTDTQYF | TGTGCCAGCGCGGGGTTAACAGATACGCAGTATTTT
- | TRBJ2-7 | many | TRBV7-9 | CASSYDRTSYEQYF | TGTGCCAGCAGCTACGACAGGACCTCCTACGAGCAGTACTTC
TRBD2 | TRBJ2-1 | many | TRBV20-1 | CSASGDYHNEQFF | TGCAGTGCTAGTGGGGACTACCACAATGAGCAGTTCTTC
- | TRBJ2-1 | - | TRBV10-1 | CASSESWELEQFF | TGCGCCAGCAGTGAATCGTGGGAATTGGAGCAGTTCTTC
- | TRBJ1-3 | few | TRBV15 | CATSRVTLPGNTIYF | TGTGCCACCAGCAGAGTAACGCTGCCCGGAAACACCATATATTTT
- | TRBJ1-5 | few | TRBV15 | CATSTRDGGLQPQHF | TGTGCCACCAGCACAAGGGACGGAGGCCTTCAGCCCCAGCATTTT
- | TRBJ2-7 | many | TRBV11-2 | CASNNQGTYEQYF | TGTGCCAGCAACAATCAGGGAACCTACGAGCAGTACTTC
TRBD1 | TRBJ1-1 | many | TRBV11-2 | CASRQGVAEAFF | TGTGCCAGCAGACAGGGGGTCGCTGAAGCTTTCTTT
- | TRBJ1-1 | many | TRBV5-5 | CASNSKEQKNTEAFF | TGTGCCAGCAACTCCAAAGAACAGAAGAACACTGAAGCTTTCTTT
- | TRBJ2-5 | many | TRBV6-1 | CASSQTRGIKTQYF | TGTGCCAGCAGTCAAACACGGGGAATAAAGACCCAGTACTTC
TRBD2 | TRBJ2-2 | - | TRBV20-1 | CSAMREISGELFF | TGCAGTGCTATGCGGGAGATCTCCGGGGAGCTGTTTTTT
- | TRBJ2-5 | - | TRBV6-8 | CASSYSFIGTPPWQETQYF | TGTGCCAGCAGTTACTCGTTTATTGGGACACCTCCCTGGCAAGAGACCCAGTACTTC
- | TRBJ2-7 | many | TRBV3-1 | CASSRTNYEQYF | TGTGCCAGCAGTAGAACAAACTACGAGCAGTACTTC
- | TRBJ2-7 | - | TRBV7-9 | CASTLRASGEQYF | TGTGCCAGCACCTTACGGGCTAGTGGCGAGCAGTACTTC
- | TRBJ2-5 | - | TRBV6-2/TRBV6-3 | CASSRPPWLPLETQYF | TGTGCCAGCAGTCGCCCCCCTTGGCTCCCTCTAGAGACCCAGTACTTC
- | TRBJ2-1 | - | TRBV11-3 | CASSLVRGGNEQFF | TGTGCCAGCAGCTTAGTGAGGGGGGGGAATGAGCAGTTCTTC
- | TRBJ2-5 | many | TRBV7-8 | CASSLVSPPNQETQYF | TGTGCCAGCAGCTTAGTTTCCCCACCCAACCAAGAGACCCAGTACTTC
TRBD1 | TRBJ2-7 | few | TRBV29-1 | CSVYGTGYEQYF | TGCAGCGTTTATGGGACAGGGTACGAGCAGTACTTC
TRBD2 | TRBJ2-7 | many | TRBV27 | CASSQRTSGVRPYEQYF | TGTGCCAGCAGTCAAAGGACTAGCGGGGTCCGGCCCTACGAGCAGTACTTC
- | TRBJ1-1 | many | TRBV7-9 | CASSLGRAGTEAFF | TGTGCCAGCAGCTTGGGGAGAGCGGGCACTGAAGCTTTCTTT
TRBD1 | TRBJ1-1 | few | TRBV10-2 | CASKRGGTGGNTEAFF | TGCGCCAGCAAAAGAGGAGGGACAGGGGGGAACACTGAAGCTTTCTTT
TRBD2 | TRBJ2-1 | few | TRBV20-1 | CSAKDPGLAGAYNEQFF | TGCAGTGCTAAGGATCCGGGACTAGCGGGAGCCTACAATGAGCAGTTCTTC
- | TRBJ1-3 | few | TRBV6-1 | CASSSGGSDSGNTIYF | TGTGCCAGCAGTAGCGGGGGGTCAGACTCTGGAAACACCATATATTTT
- | TRBJ2-7 | many | TRBV28 | CASSSPSWDLNEQYF | TGTGCCAGCAGTTCCCCTAGCTGGGATTTAAACGAGCAGTACTTC
TRBD2 | TRBJ2-7 | many | TRBV2 | CASSGTSGRIGHEQYF | TGTGCCAGCAGTGGGACTAGCGGGAGGATAGGTCACGAGCAGTACTTC
TRBD2 | TRBJ2-1 | many | TRBV15 | CATSSGLANYNEQFF | TGTGCCACCAGCTCCGGACTAGCGAACTACAATGAGCAGTTCTTC
- | TRBJ2-7 | few | TRBV7-2 | CASSYRNLYEQYF | TGTGCCAGCAGCTACCGGAACCTTTACGAGCAGTACTTC